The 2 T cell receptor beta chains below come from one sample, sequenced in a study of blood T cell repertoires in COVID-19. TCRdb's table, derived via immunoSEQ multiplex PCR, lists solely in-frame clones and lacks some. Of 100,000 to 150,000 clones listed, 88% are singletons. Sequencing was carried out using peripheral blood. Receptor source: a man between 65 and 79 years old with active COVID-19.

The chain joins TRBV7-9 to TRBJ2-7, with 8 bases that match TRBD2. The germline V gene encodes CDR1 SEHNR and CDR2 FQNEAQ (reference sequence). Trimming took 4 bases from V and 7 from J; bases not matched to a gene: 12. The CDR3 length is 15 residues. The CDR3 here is CASSSLAGPGQEQYF. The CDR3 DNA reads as TGTGCCAGCAGCTCCTTAGCGGGACCGGGTCAGGAGCAGTACTTC.

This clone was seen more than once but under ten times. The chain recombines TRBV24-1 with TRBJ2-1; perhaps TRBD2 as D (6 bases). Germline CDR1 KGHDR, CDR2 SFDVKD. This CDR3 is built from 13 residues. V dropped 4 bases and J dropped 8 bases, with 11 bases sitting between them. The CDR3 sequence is CATSEVGGDEQFF. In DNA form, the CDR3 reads TGTGCCACCAGTGAAGTGGGGGGAGATGAGCAGTTCTTC.